This TCR beta chain was retrieved from a study of identical twins. Germline V gene lookup returns CDR1 KGHDR and CDR2 SFDVKD. The CDR3 covers 14 residues. J was trimmed by 10 bases and V by 2 bases; bases with no gene match: 9. Whole-study results and caveats: In drawing conclusions, the study used cross-sectional statistical analysis and did not follow the same donors. There was more out-of-frame TCR alpha sharing in monozygotic twins than models estimated. Low generation-probability sequences were in excess among twin-shared out-of-frame alpha sequences.

Healthy Caucasian individuals made up all the donors. This clonotype was found many times. Its specificity is unknown. TCRdb ran MiXCR on the 5' RACE reads and lists one entry per CDR3 protein. Among 200,000 to 300,000 distinct CDR3 sequences listed, about 11% were seen once. Sequencing was done on a sample of memory T cells sorted from blood. The V call is TRBV24-1, the J call TRBJ2-5, with 7 bases lining up with TRBD1. This TCR came from a man aged 45-60 years in good health. The CDR3 coding sequence is TGTGCCACCAGTGATTCGAGGGGGCTCACTAACCAGTACTTC. It is translated as CATSDSRGLTNQYF.